Each of the 31 T cell receptor beta chains below was sequenced from the same sample in a study of OX40 agonist ivuxolimab in advanced cancers. Repertoires were generated with immunoSEQ multiplex PCR, while TCRdb's copy carries only in-frame clones and drops some. Among 53,000 or so clones listed, about nine tenths were seen once. Specimen: CD4+ or CD8+ T cells sorted from blood, collected in a trial of the OX40 agonist ivuxolimab. The receptors derive from an adult with an advanced solid tumor such as melanoma, head and neck, liver or kidney cancer.

This chain links TRBV27 with TRBJ2-3; D may match TRBD1 or TRBD2 (6 bases each). Germline V gene lookup returns CDR1 MNHEY and CDR2 SMNVEV (reference sequence). This CDR3 has 15 residues. The V end was cut by 7 bases, the J end by 0 bases, with 14 bases between. CDR3 DNA: TGTGCCAGCACCGTAGGGGGGTATAGCACAGATACGCAGTATTTT. Its protein is CASTVGGYSTDTQYF.

This clone came up once. The V and J genes are TRBV6-6 and TRBJ2-5, with 12 bases lining up with TRBD1. Trimming took 5 bases from V and 11 from J; bases not matched to a gene: 6. The CDR3 sequence is 13 residues long. Germline CDR1 and CDR2: MNHNY and SVGAGI (reference sequence). CDR3 sequence reads: CASSPGTGGWQYF. The CDR3 DNA follows: TGTGCCAGCAGTCCCGGGACAGGGGGCTGGCAGTACTTC.

J is TRBJ2-1 and V is TRBV5-4, with 8 bases lining up with TRBD2. Germline lookup yields CDR1 SGHNT and CDR2 YYREEE (reference sequence). The CDR3 loop spans 16 amino acids. The junction had 11 bases not matched to a gene; V was cut back by 3 bases and J by 6 bases. CDR3 in amino acids: CASSSLLDGGANEQFF. The CDR3 nucleotides read TGTGCCAGCAGCTCCCTCTTGGACGGGGGGGCCAATGAGCAGTTCTTC. Full variable domain (missing parts from reference TRBV5-4 and TRBJ2-1): ETGVTQSPTHLIKTRGQQVTLRCSSQSGHNTVSWYQQALGQGPQFIFQYYREEENGRGNFPPRFSGLQFPNYSSELNVNALELDDSALYLCASSSLLDGGANEQFFGPGTRLTVL.

The gene calls are TRBV19 and TRBJ1-2; 10 bases line up with TRBD1. Germline assignment: CDR1 LNHDA and CDR2 SQIVND (reference sequence). With 5 bases clipped from V and 2 bases from J, the junction kept 8 bases outside the gene matches. The CDR3 spans 16 residues. The CDR3 sequence: CASSYLVGQGNYGYTF. CDR3 in DNA: TGTGCCAGTAGTTACCTCGTGGGACAGGGGAACTATGGCTACACCTTC.

The chain uses TRBV18 and TRBJ1-4; unclear D gene. V dropped 4 bases and J dropped 0 bases, with 15 bases sitting between them. CDR3 length equals 17 residues. In germline, CDR1 is KGHSH, CDR2 LQKENI. Written as DNA, the CDR3 is TGTGCCAGCTCACTAGGACCGGGCTCCGCAACTAATGAAAAACTGTTTTTT. Translation: CASSLGPGSATNEKLFF.

The rearrangement joins TRBV30 to TRBJ2-7; D may be TRBD1 (6 bases). CDR3 length: 11 residues. Germline CDR1 GTSNPN, CDR2 SVGIG (reference sequence). Trimming stripped 0 bases from V and 10 bases from J, with 10 bases between. In DNA, the CDR3 is TGTGCCTGGAGTGTACAGGGAATACAGTACTTC. Its protein is CAWSVQGIQYF.

The genes are TRBV5-4 and TRBJ2-1; 9 bases fit TRBD2. The CDR3 runs to 15 residues. The V segment lost 4 bases and the J segment 4 bases; nucleotides outside the gene matches: 6. Germline assignment: CDR1 SGHNT and CDR2 YYREEE (reference sequence). The CDR3 loop is CASSRRGGGYNEQFF. CDR3 sequence (DNA): TGTGCCAGCAGCCGGCGGGGGGGCGGATACAATGAGCAGTTCTTC.

A note on this clone: One end of the junction varies from germline; a read error may be responsible. The chain employs TRBV7-2 and TRBJ2-5; 10 nucleotides agree with TRBD2. CDR1 and CDR2 from the germline V gene are SGHTA and FQGNSA. The CDR3 is 14 amino acids. CDR3 sequence: CASSQRLAGETQYF. CDR3 coding DNA: TGCGCCAGCAGCCAAAGACTAGCGGGAGAGACCCAGTACTTC.

This clone was counted only a few times. V is TRBV7-9 and J is TRBJ1-1, with TRBD1 identical over 8 bases. The CDR3 has 13 residues. Per germline, CDR1 SEHNR and CDR2 FQNEAQ (reference sequence). V was pared by 2 bases and J by 4 bases, with 0 bases of the junction left unmatched. CDR3 sequence reads: CASSLQGATEAFF. For the CDR3, the DNA is TGTGCCAGCAGCTTACAGGGGGCCACTGAAGCTTTCTTT.

In this sample, this clone turned up a few times. This chain joins TRBV19 and TRBJ1-5; unclear D gene. V lost 7 bases and J lost 3, with 22 bases in between. There are 17 residues in the CDR3. The germline CDR1 and CDR2 sequences are LNHDA and SQIVND (reference sequence). CDR3 nucleotides: TGTGCCAGTACCATCCGGACTCCCTTGGAGCTCAATCAGCCCCAGCATTTT. Encoded protein: CASTIRTPLELNQPQHF.

The chain employs TRBV28 and TRBJ2-2; 7 nucleotides align to TRBD2. Germline V CDR1 and CDR2: MDHEN, SYDVKM. The CDR3 loop spans 13 amino acids. The V gene end was trimmed by 4 bases and the J gene end by 4 bases; junction bases not matched to a gene: 0. Here the CDR3 DNA reads TGTGCCAGCAGTTCGGGGGGCACCGGGGAGCTGTTTTTT. This codes for CASSSGGTGELFF. Variable domain in full (rest from reference TRBV28 and TRBJ2-2): DVKVTQSSRYLVKRTGEKVFLECVQDMDHENMFWYRQDPGLGLRLIYFSYDVKMKEKGDIPEGYSVSREKKERFSLILESASTNQTSMYLCASSSGGTGELFFGEGSRLTVL.

CDR3: CAWVGGFYGYTF. CDR3 coding DNA: TGTGCCTGGGTAGGGGGCTTCTATGGCTACACCTTC. The rearrangement joins TRBV30 to TRBJ1-2; 7 bases line up with TRBD1. V was clipped by 5 bases and J by 4 bases; unmatched bases: 4. The germline gives CDR1 GTSNPN, CDR2 SVGIG (reference sequence). CDR3 length: 12 residues.

This chain joins TRBV11-2 and TRBJ1-2; D unclear. V gave up 4 bases and J gave up 5 bases, with 11 bases separating them. The CDR3 spans 13 residues. CDR1 is SGHAT, CDR2 FQNNGV, per germline. CDR3 bases: TGTGCCAGCAGCTCATATGCAGCGTATGGCTACACCTTC. It encodes CASSSYAAYGYTF.

The CDR3 loop reads CASSLTGTDGNEQFF. In DNA form, the CDR3 reads TGCGCCAGCAGCCTGACCGGGACAGATGGCAATGAGCAGTTCTTC. V usage is TRBV5-1 and J usage is TRBJ2-1; 7 nucleotides match TRBD1. The junction had 10 bases not matched to a gene; V was cut back by 4 bases and J by 6 bases. Germline V gene lookup returns CDR1 SGHRS and CDR2 YFSETQ. The CDR3 is 15 amino acids.

The V and J genes are TRBV6-5 and TRBJ1-4; possible D gene TRBD1, 6 bases. V lost 2 bases to trimming and J lost 7 bases, with 14 bases between them. Germline V CDR1 and CDR2: MNHEY, SVGAGI. The CDR3 has 15 residues. The CDR3 reads CASSYRRGRGEKLFF. CDR3 nucleotide sequence: TGTGCCAGCAGTTACCGGAGGGGGAGGGGTGAAAAACTGTTTTTT.

This chain uses TRBV10-3 with TRBJ1-1, with D tentatively TRBD1 (5 bases). The germline V gene has CDR1 ENHRY and CDR2 SYGVKD. Trimming shortened V by 2 bases and J by 0 bases, and 10 bases separated the two germline ends. The CDR3 is 15 amino acids. CDR3 DNA sequence: TGTGCCATCAGTGAGCCAGGGATGATGAACACTGAAGCTTTCTTT. Translation gives CAISEPGMMNTEAFF.

A note on this clone: One end of the junction varies from germline; a read error may be responsible. V gene TRBV5-4 combines with J gene TRBJ2-7, with D possibly being TRBD2 (6 bases). CDR3 length: 14 residues. Germline V CDR1 and CDR2: SGHNT, YYREEE (reference sequence). In DNA, the CDR3 is TGTGCCAGCAGCTTCCCGGGAGCATCCTACGAGCGGTACTTC. It yields the protein CASSFPGASYERYF.

This chain uses TRBV10-1 with TRBJ2-1; 12 bases agree with TRBD2. This CDR3 comprises 16 residues. Looked up from germline, CDR1 is WNHNN and CDR2 is SYGVQD (reference sequence). J gave up 7 bases and V 2 bases, and 6 bases lay outside the gene matches. CDR3 in DNA: TGCGCCAGCAGTGAGAGAGCTAGCGGGGGGGCAAATGAGCAGTTCTTC. Translated, it gives CASSERASGGANEQFF.

V gene TRBV5-6 combines with J gene TRBJ2-5, with TRBD1 identical over 8 bases. Germline assignment: CDR1 SGHDT and CDR2 YYEEEE. V gave up 3 bases and J gave up 5 bases; unmatched junction bases: 6. The CDR3 consists of 14 residues. CDR3 loop: CASSSPTGGETQYF. In nucleotides, the CDR3 is TGTGCCAGCAGCTCACCCACAGGGGGGGAGACCCAGTACTTC.

The V gene is TRBV19, the J gene TRBJ2-3; the D is unclear. The CDR3 is made up of 13 amino acids. Germline V gene sequence: CDR1 LNHDA, CDR2 SQIVND (reference sequence). Deletions cut 7 bases from V and 2 bases from J, with 10 bases between. The CDR3 here is CASTSVFTDTQYF. Written as DNA, the CDR3 is TGTGCCAGTACGAGCGTCTTCACAGATACGCAGTATTTT.

The gene calls are TRBV6-5 and TRBJ1-6; unclear D gene. The V gene lost 9 bases and the J gene lost 11 bases, with 14 bases spanning the gap. Germline CDR1 and CDR2: MNHEY and SVGAGI. This CDR3 region has 12 residues. The CDR3 DNA reads TGTGCCAGTAAACGAGGAGGGCCACCCCTCCACTTT. Its translation is CASKRGGPPLHF.

This clone has just one count. The chain combines TRBV9 with TRBJ1-6; D remains ambiguous. Trimming pared 2 bases from V and 0 bases from J, leaving 6 bases between. Germline values: CDR1 SGDLS, CDR2 YYNGEE. CDR3 size: 15 residues. This CDR3 reads CASSVDGSYNSPLHF. CDR3 sequence (DNA): TGTGCCAGCAGCGTGGACGGCTCCTATAATTCACCCCTCCACTTT.

On this clone itself: Other nucleotide sequences in the sample specify the same CDR3. The chain combines TRBV23-1 with TRBJ2-4; 7 positions agree with TRBD2. TRBV23-1 is flagged as an ORF with uncertain function. Germline trimming cut 3 bases from V and 0 bases from J; bases unmatched to any gene: 5. The CDR3 totals 16 residues. CDR3 region: CASSQGGQLAKNIQYF. The CDR3 bases are TGCGCCAGCAGTCAGGGAGGGCAACTAGCCAAAAACATTCAGTACTTC.

The gene calls are TRBV2 and TRBJ2-3, with D tentatively TRBD2 (6 bases). Per the germline V gene, CDR1 is SNHLY and CDR2 is FYNNEI. The CDR3 has 15 residues. V lost 5 bases and J 6 bases, leaving 18 bases between the germline ends. The chain's CDR3 is CASSRRDSSRDTQYF. In DNA form, the CDR3 reads TGTGCCAGCAGTCGCCGGGACTCCTCGAGGGATACGCAGTATTTT.

The chain combines TRBV27 with TRBJ1-2; 9 nucleotides agree with TRBD1. There are 17 residues in the CDR3. Germline loops: CDR1 MNHEY, CDR2 SMNVEV (reference sequence). V lost 6 bases and J lost 0; bases outside the gene matches: 11. CDR3 bases: TGTGCCAGCAGACCCGGGACAGGGCGAGGAGCTAACTATGGCTACACCTTC. This translates into CASRPGTGRGANYGYTF.

The genes are TRBV5-6 and TRBJ1-4; TRBD1 is a possible D gene (5 bases). CDR3 size: 15 residues. The germline V gene encodes CDR1 SGHDT and CDR2 YYEEEE. Trimming took off 0 bases at V and 1 base at J, with 7 bases between the two ends. CDR3 in amino acids: CASSLDGGTNEKLFF. CDR3 coding DNA: TGTGCCAGCAGCTTGGATGGGGGAACTAATGAAAAACTGTTTTTT.

The genes are TRBV7-2 and TRBJ1-2; D call uncertain. CDR3 length equals 15 residues. Trimming took off 3 bases at V and 0 bases at J, with 11 bases between the two ends. Germline V lookup: CDR1 SGHTA, CDR2 FQGNSA. The CDR3 protein is CASSLRPAANYGYTF. The DNA of the CDR3 is TGTGCCAGCAGCTTGCGCCCCGCGGCTAACTATGGCTACACCTTC.

V and J are TRBV6-5 and TRBJ1-1; 7 bases match TRBD1. The germline V gene has CDR1 MNHEY and CDR2 SVGAGI. This CDR3 is built from 16 residues. Unmatched junction bases numbered 4, after V lost 0 bases and J lost 0 bases. CDR3: CASSYSGQVMNTEAFF. The CDR3 DNA reads as TGTGCCAGCAGTTACTCTGGACAGGTGATGAACACTGAAGCTTTCTTT.

This clone appeared a few times. This chain uses TRBV5-5 with TRBJ2-2; TRBD2 agrees at 9 bases. The CDR3 has 18 amino acids. CDR1 is SGHKS and CDR2 is YYEKEE in the germline V gene (reference sequence). Trimming took 4 bases from V and 4 from J; bases not matched to a gene: 14. The CDR3 region is CASSPRGTSILATGELFF. CDR3 coding DNA: TGTGCCAGCAGCCCCAGGGGGACTAGCATTTTGGCCACCGGGGAGCTGTTTTTT.

This chain links TRBV10-3 with TRBJ2-3; 8 bases agree with TRBD1. The germline CDR1 and CDR2 sequences are ENHRY and SYGVKD. This CDR3 has 16 amino acids. V shed 6 bases, J shed 2 bases, and the junction held 10 bases outside the gene matches. CDR3 protein: CAIRESGGGYTDTQYF. Here the CDR3 DNA reads TGTGCCATCAGGGAATCAGGGGGCGGCTACACAGATACGCAGTATTTT.

The count of this clone is one. V usage is TRBV12-5 and J usage is TRBJ1-3; D uncertain. The CDR3 consists of 15 residues. Deletions cut 6 bases from V and 0 bases from J, with 12 bases between. Germline-derived CDR1 and CDR2 are LGHNT and FRNRAP. In DNA, the CDR3 is TGTGCTAGTGGGGGAAGAGAGAACTCTGGAAACACCATATATTTT. It specifies CASGGRENSGNTIYF.